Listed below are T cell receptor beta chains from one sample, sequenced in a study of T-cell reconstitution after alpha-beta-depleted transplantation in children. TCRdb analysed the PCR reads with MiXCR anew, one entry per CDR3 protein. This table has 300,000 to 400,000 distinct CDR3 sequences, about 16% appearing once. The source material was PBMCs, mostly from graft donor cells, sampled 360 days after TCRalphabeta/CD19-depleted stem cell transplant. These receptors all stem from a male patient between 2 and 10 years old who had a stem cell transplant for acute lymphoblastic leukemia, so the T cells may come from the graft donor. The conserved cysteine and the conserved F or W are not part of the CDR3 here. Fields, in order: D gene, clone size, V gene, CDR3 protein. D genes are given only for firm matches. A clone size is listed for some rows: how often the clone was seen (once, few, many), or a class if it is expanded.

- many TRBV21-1 ASSKVDPSGTQETQY
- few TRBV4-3 ASSQGRILGANVLT
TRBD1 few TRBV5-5 ASFRDRRYNEQF
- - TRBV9 ASSVAPTGRDTGELF
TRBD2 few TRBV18 ASSSGLVIETQY
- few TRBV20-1 RAGGETQY
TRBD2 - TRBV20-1 SARVTGGPNEQF
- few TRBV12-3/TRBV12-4 ASSSFLADTQY
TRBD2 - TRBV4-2 ASSQAPAAGDEQY
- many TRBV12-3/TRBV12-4 ASSFGELTTGELF
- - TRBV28 ASSQRESSYNSPLH
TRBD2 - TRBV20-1 SAREAGRVDTGELF
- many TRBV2 ASSRKGANYGYT
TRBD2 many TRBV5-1 ASSFGGMYSDTQY
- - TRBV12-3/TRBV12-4 ASEGDNSYEQY
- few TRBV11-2 ASSLGLTGNTLY
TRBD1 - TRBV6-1 ASSQRDRVTEAF
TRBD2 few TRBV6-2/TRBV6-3 ASSYTVNSGSEYNEQF
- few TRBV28 ASSYLGGAQPQH
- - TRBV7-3 ASSLHGPNTGELF
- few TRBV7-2 ASSRPLSEQY
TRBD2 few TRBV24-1 ATSDPTSGIYTGELF
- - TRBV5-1 ASSLRVMNTEAF
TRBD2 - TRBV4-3 ASSQEFLAGPEQY
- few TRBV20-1 SASRSDTPLSTDTQY
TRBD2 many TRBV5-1 ASSSTSGDAGELF
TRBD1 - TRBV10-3 AISLTSTGTGTNTGELF
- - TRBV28 ASRPGYNEQF
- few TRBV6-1 ASNRPYEQY
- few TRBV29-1 SVLRTNTGELF
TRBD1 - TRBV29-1 SVPGQGAYEQY
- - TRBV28 ASSLLANTGELF
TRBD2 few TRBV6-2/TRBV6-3 ASSTLAGLSYEQY
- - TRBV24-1 ATSDFGRQGRETQY
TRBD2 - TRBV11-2 ASSSPQGPGLAGGKYEQF
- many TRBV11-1 ASSLDGNEQF
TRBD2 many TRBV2 ASSVTSGSSYNEQF
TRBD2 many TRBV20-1 SARTPSGRWETQY
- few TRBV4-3 ASSQARTVNEQY
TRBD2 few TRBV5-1 ASSFAGGRDTQY
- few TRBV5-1 ASSSTLADTQY
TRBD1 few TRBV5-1 ASSFIRGRQSEQY
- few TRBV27 ASSLSGTSREEKLF
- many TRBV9 ASSGGSGELF
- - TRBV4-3 ASSQEGGTEQY
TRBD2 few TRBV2 ASMSSGLAGETQY
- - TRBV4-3 ASSQEVSWATGELF
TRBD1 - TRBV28 VSSFPWGQGAQEQY
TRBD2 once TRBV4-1 ASSQDRGGRWYNEQF
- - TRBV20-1 SAPSSGRTDTQY
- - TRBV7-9 ASSSVQRQETQY
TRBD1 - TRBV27 ASSLSGTGPQPQH
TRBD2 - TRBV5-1 ASSVGLAGGTGELF
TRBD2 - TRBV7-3 ASSALAGASTGELF
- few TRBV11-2 ASSLVGRGSYGYT
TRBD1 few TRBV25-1 ASSPWADRGRETQY
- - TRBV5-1 ASSFFFRHGYT